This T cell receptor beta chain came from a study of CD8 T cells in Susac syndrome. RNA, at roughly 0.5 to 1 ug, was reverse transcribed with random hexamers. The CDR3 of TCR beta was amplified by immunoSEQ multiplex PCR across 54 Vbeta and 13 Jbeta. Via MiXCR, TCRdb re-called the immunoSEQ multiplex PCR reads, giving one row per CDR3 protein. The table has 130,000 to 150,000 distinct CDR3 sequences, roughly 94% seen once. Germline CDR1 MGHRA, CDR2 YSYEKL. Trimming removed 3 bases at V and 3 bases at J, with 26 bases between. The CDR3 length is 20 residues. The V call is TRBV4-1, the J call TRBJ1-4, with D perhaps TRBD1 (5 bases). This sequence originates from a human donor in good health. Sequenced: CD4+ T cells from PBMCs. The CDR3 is CASSHPKDSRKKGANEKLFF. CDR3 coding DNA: TGCGCCAGCAGCCACCCCAAAGACTCACGAAAAAAAGGGGCTAATGAAAAACTGTTTTTT.